Below, 27 T cell receptor beta chains from the same sample are listed, as sequenced in a study of T-cell reconstitution after alpha-beta-depleted transplantation in children. TCRbeta library preparation incorporated unique molecular identifiers. MiXCR, run by TCRdb on the PCR reads, gives a single entry per CDR3 protein. The sample lists hundreds of thousands of distinct CDR3 sequences; around 7.5% were seen once. The sequencing used PBMCs, mostly from graft donor cells, collected 180 days after TCRalphabeta/CD19-depleted stem cell transplant. The receptors were sampled from a male patient aged 10 to 17 who had a stem cell transplant for acute lymphoblastic leukemia, so the T cells may come from the graft donor.

This clonotype was counted many times. The chain uses TRBV20-1 and TRBJ2-5; TRBD2 aligns across 8 bases. The CDR3 contains 12 residues. CDR1 and CDR2 (germline): DFQATT, SNEGSKA (reference sequence). Germline trimming cut 3 bases from V and 4 bases from J; bases unmatched to any gene: 1. CDR3 protein: CSASGRVETQYF. In DNA, the CDR3 is TGCAGTGCTAGCGGGAGGGTAGAGACCCAGTACTTC.

Turning to this clonotype: A read error may explain this, as a much larger clone is one base away. The V call is TRBV6-2 or TRBV6-3, the J call TRBJ2-1; 10 bases align to TRBD2. J was trimmed by 8 bases and V by 7 bases; bases with no gene match: 11. CDR1 and CDR2 (germline): MNHEY, SVGEGT. This CDR3 is built from 15 residues. The CDR3 coding sequence is TGTGCCAGCACCACGGGGCTAGCGGGGGCCCATGAGCAGTTCTTC. It yields the protein CASTTGLAGAHEQFF.

At least ten counts were recorded for this clonotype. The J gene is TRBJ2-1, the V gene TRBV12-3 or TRBV12-4; TRBD1 might be the D (5 bases). With 5 bases removed from V and 8 bases from J, the gap between germline ends came to 16 bases. The CDR3 has 14 residues. In DNA form, the CDR3 reads TGTGCCAGCAGTCCCCTTGGGGCTCAGGATGAGCAGTTCTTC. Its protein product is CASSPLGAQDEQFF.

This clonotype was detected many times. The gene calls are TRBV3-1 and TRBJ2-2, with 11 bases fitting TRBD2. Trimming at V came to 4 bases and at J to 4 bases, leaving 2 bases not matched to a gene. The CDR3 is 15 amino acids. CDR1 and CDR2 (germline): LGHDT, YNNKEL (reference sequence). The DNA of the CDR3 is TGTGCCAGCAGCCCACTAGCGGGAGTCACCGGGGAGCTGTTTTTT. The encoded protein is CASSPLAGVTGELFF.

This clonotype appeared many times. The rearrangement links TRBV5-1 to TRBJ2-3, with 8 positions matching TRBD1. Germline V gene data show CDR1 as SGHRS and CDR2 as YFSETQ. The junction had 9 bases not matched to a gene; V was cut back by 2 bases and J by 1 base. This CDR3 is built from 17 residues. Here the CDR3 DNA reads TGCGCCAGCAGCTTAAAGTGGACAGGGACCCGCACAGATACGCAGTATTTT. Translation gives CASSLKWTGTRTDTQYF.

This clonotype was seen just once. A much bigger clone sits one base away, suggesting this may be a read error. The V and J genes are TRBV7-2 and TRBJ2-7; D is ambiguous. The CDR3 runs to 13 residues. Germline assignment: CDR1 SGHTA and CDR2 FQGNSA. V lost 3 bases to trimming and J lost 5 bases, with 11 bases between them. The CDR3 DNA sequence: TGTGCCAGCAGCTTTGGACGGCATCACGAGCAGTACTTC. It codes for CASSFGRHHEQYF.

The table lists this clonotype with many counts. V usage is TRBV3-1 and J usage is TRBJ1-5, with 8 bases fitting TRBD1. The V segment lost 1 base and the J segment 7 bases; nucleotides outside the gene matches: 3. The length of the CDR3 is 14 residues. The germline gives CDR1 LGHDT, CDR2 YNNKEL (reference sequence). This chain's CDR3 is CASSQADRDQPQHF. In DNA form, the CDR3 reads TGTGCCAGCAGCCAAGCGGACAGGGACCAGCCCCAGCATTTT. The whole variable domain, filled in from reference TRBV3-1 and TRBJ1-5, reads DTAVSQTPKYLVTQMGNDKSIKCEQNLGHDTMYWYKQDSKKFLKIMFSYNNKELIINETVPNRFSPKSPDKAHLNLHINSLELGDSAVYFCASSQADRDQPQHFGDGTRLSIL.

This clonotype came up many times. The CDR3, as DNA: TGCAGTGCTAGGTGGACAGCCAACACTGAAGCTTTCTTT. Its translation: CSARWTANTEAFF. The chain recombines TRBV20-1 with TRBJ1-1, with a possible D match to TRBD1 (6 bases). V was clipped by 3 bases and J by 2 bases, with 10 bases between them. Per the germline V gene, CDR1 is DFQATT and CDR2 is SNEGSKA (reference sequence). This CDR3 has 13 residues.

At least ten counts were recorded for this clonotype. The V and J genes are TRBV20-1 and TRBJ2-1, with a possible D match to TRBD2 (5 bases). Trimming left V 7 bases short and J 5 bases short, with 9 bases between. The CDR3 is 11 amino acids. Germline CDR1 and CDR2: DFQATT and SNEGSKA (reference sequence). CDR3 coding DNA: TGCAGTGGCCGGAGGCACAATGAGCAGTTCTTC. It specifies CSGRRHNEQFF.

This clonotype was found many times. The V gene is TRBV10-3, the J gene TRBJ2-2, with D possibly being TRBD1 (5 bases). V dropped 6 bases and J dropped 7 bases, with 18 bases sitting between them. CDR3 size: 15 residues. From germline, CDR1 is ENHRY and CDR2 SYGVKD. This chain's CDR3 is CAISEAAGLGGELFF. The CDR3, as DNA: TGTGCCATCAGCGAGGCGGCAGGGTTGGGCGGGGAGCTGTTTTTT.

This clonotype qualifies as medium-sized (0.01 to 0.1%). This chain links TRBV7-9 with TRBJ1-5; no firm D call. V lost 2 bases and J lost 7, with 12 bases in between. The CDR3 has 14 amino acids. Germline values: CDR1 SEHNR, CDR2 FQNEAQ (reference sequence). DNA for the CDR3: TGTGCCAGCAGCTTACCAGGTTTTGCCCAGCCCCAGCATTTT. Translation gives CASSLPGFAQPQHF.

In this sample, this clonotype turned up many times. The J gene is TRBJ2-5, the V gene TRBV20-1, with 8 bases aligning to TRBD1. V dropped 6 bases and J dropped 7; count of bases not matched to a gene: 10. The V gene's germline CDR1 is DFQATT and CDR2 SNEGSKA (reference sequence). This CDR3 has 13 residues. The DNA for the CDR3 is TGCAGTGCACTTGACAGGGGTGCGAGGACCCAGTACTTC. It translates to CSALDRGARTQYF.

This clonotype was recorded at least ten times. The chain recombines TRBV20-1 with TRBJ2-7; TRBD1 matches 8 bases. This CDR3 comprises 14 residues. V was pared by 4 bases and J by 0 bases, with 5 bases of the junction left unmatched. The germline gives CDR1 DFQATT, CDR2 SNEGSKA (reference sequence). The CDR3 here is CSATDRVSSYEQYF. The CDR3 bases are TGCAGTGCTACGGACAGGGTTAGCTCCTACGAGCAGTACTTC.

This clonotype was picked up a small number of times. The chain carries TRBV20-1 and TRBJ1-4, with D perhaps TRBD1 (5 bases). V gave up 3 bases and J gave up 0 bases, with 14 bases separating them. The CDR3 totals 16 residues. The germline gives CDR1 DFQATT, CDR2 SNEGSKA (reference sequence). The CDR3 DNA is TGCAGTGCTAGCAGGGCTTGGGGCGCAACTAATGAAAAACTGTTTTTT. It specifies CSASRAWGATNEKLFF.

At least ten counts were recorded for this clonotype. V gene TRBV12-3 or TRBV12-4 combines with J gene TRBJ2-7; tentatively, D is TRBD1 (5 bases). V gave up 2 bases and J gave up 12 bases, with 14 bases separating them. The CDR3 consists of 12 residues. The CDR3 loop is CASSLRQGLLYF. CDR3 nucleotides: TGTGCCAGCAGTTTAAGGCAGGGTTTATTGTACTTC.

This clonotype came up many times. The chain couples TRBV24-1 to TRBJ2-1; D is tentatively TRBD1 or TRBD2 (5 bases each). The V and J ends lost 1 base and 7 bases respectively, with 16 bases between them. The CDR3 consists of 16 residues. Germline CDR1 is KGHDR and CDR2 is SFDVKD. The CDR3 reads CATSDFLGTSRNEQFF. The DNA of the CDR3 is TGTGCCACCAGTGATTTTCTCGGGACCTCGAGAAATGAGCAGTTCTTC.

This clonotype occurred many times. This rearrangement joins TRBV24-1 to TRBJ2-5; 9 nucleotides align to TRBD1. Per germline, CDR1 KGHDR and CDR2 SFDVKD. The V segment lost 7 bases and the J segment 7 bases; nucleotides outside the gene matches: 6. This CDR3 contains 13 residues. The CDR3 DNA is TGTGCCACCAGAGAAACAGGGGGCCTGACCCAGTACTTC. Translating it yields CATRETGGLTQYF.

This clonotype was seen many times. V and J are TRBV4-2 and TRBJ2-3; the D gene could be TRBD1 or TRBD2 (5 bases each). The CDR3 extends over 14 amino acids. Germline V gene sequence: CDR1 LGHNA, CDR2 YNFKEQ. With 1 base removed from V and 4 bases from J, the gap between germline ends came to 9 bases. The CDR3 coding sequence is TGTGCCAGCAGCCAAGGTGGGGGAGCAGATACGCAGTATTTT. Its protein is CASSQGGGADTQYF.

This clonotype was observed at least ten times. Relative to the germline gene, one junction end is altered; a read error may explain this. The chain recombines TRBV10-3 with TRBJ2-7, with 16 bases fitting TRBD2. The germline V gene encodes CDR1 ENHRY and CDR2 SYGVKD. This CDR3 has 15 residues. The DNA of the CDR3 is TGTGCCATCAGTGAGTTCCCGGGACTAGCGGGAGGGCCGTCCTTC. This codes for CAISEFPGLAGGPSF.

Ten or more counts support this clonotype. The rearrangement joins TRBV28 to TRBJ2-3; D is possibly TRBD2 (5 bases). Germline V lookup: CDR1 MDHEN, CDR2 SYDVKM. Trimming cost V 5 bases and J 0 bases, with 15 bases left between them. The length of the CDR3 is 16 residues. The DNA of the CDR3 is TGTGCCAGCAGTCCTACTAGTCCCACTAGCACAGATACGCAGTATTTT. Translation: CASSPTSPTSTDTQYF.

In this sample, this clonotype turned up many times. This could be a read error, since a much larger clone is one nucleotide away. The chain has TRBV10-3 and TRBJ2-7, with D unresolved. CDR1 ENHRY and CDR2 SYGVKD come from the germline V gene. This CDR3 has 11 amino acids. Trimming shortened V by 2 bases and J by 2 bases, and 1 base separated the two germline ends. The CDR3 spells CAISEAYEQYF. Here the CDR3 DNA reads TGTGCCATCAGTGAGGCCTACGAGCAGTACTTC.

This clonotype has ten or more counts. The V gene is TRBV28, the J gene TRBJ2-3, with a possible D match to TRBD2 (7 bases). Trimming removed 5 bases from V and 1 base from J, with 16 bases in between. This CDR3 comprises 16 residues. Germline V lookup: CDR1 MDHEN, CDR2 SYDVKM. The CDR3 sequence: CASSPAGEGGTDTQYF. CDR3 in DNA: TGTGCCAGCAGTCCCGCAGGGGAGGGGGGCACAGATACGCAGTATTTT.

This clonotype was seen a few times. This chain uses TRBV6-1 with TRBJ2-4; 13 positions agree with TRBD2. Germline CDR1 is MNHNS and CDR2 is SASEGT. This CDR3 region has 19 residues. The V gene end was trimmed by 2 bases and the J gene end by 1 base; junction bases not matched to a gene: 8. Here the CDR3 DNA reads TGTGCCAGCAGTGAACTCCCAGCGACTAGCGGGAGGGCCAAAAACATTCAGTACTTC. It is translated as CASSELPATSGRAKNIQYF.

The rearrangement uses TRBV19 and TRBJ1-1; 8 bases match TRBD1. Germline lookup yields CDR1 LNHDA and CDR2 SQIVND (reference sequence). The CDR3 is 15 residues long. After removal of 7 bases from V and 1 base from J, the junction contained 8 bases not matched to a gene. The CDR3 region is CASILGDRRNTEAFF. The CDR3, as DNA: TGTGCCAGTATCCTAGGGGACAGGAGGAACACTGAAGCTTTCTTT.

This clonotype appeared many times. The chain employs TRBV29-1 and TRBJ1-2; 7 nucleotides match TRBD1. Germline trimming cut 8 bases from V and 3 bases from J; bases unmatched to any gene: 9. The CDR3 sequence is 13 residues long. From germline, CDR1 is SQVTM and CDR2 ANQGSEA. The DNA of the CDR3 is TGCAGCTCAACGACAGGGAAATACTATGGCTACACCTTC. It encodes CSSTTGKYYGYTF.

At least ten counts were recorded for this clonotype. This chain connects TRBV6-2 or TRBV6-3 to TRBJ1-1; D is unresolved. The germline V gene encodes CDR1 MNHEY and CDR2 SVGEGT. The CDR3 spans 14 residues. Trimming removed 5 bases at V and 6 bases at J, with 16 bases between. CDR3 coding DNA: TGTGCCAGCAGTACTCGGGTCCCGGGCGCTGAAGCTTTCTTT. It yields the protein CASSTRVPGAEAFF.

This clonotype was found many times. A much larger clone sits a single nucleotide away, making a read error possible. This chain connects TRBV19 to TRBJ2-5; D perhaps matches TRBD1 (6 bases). The DNA end favors TRBJ2-1, so the J call may be wrong. The CDR3 extends over 14 amino acids. Looked up from germline, CDR1 is LNHDA and CDR2 is SQIVND (reference sequence). The CDR3 DNA reads as TGTGCCAGTAGTATTTGGGGGCGAAGGGAGACCCAGTTCTTC. This translates into CASSIWGRRETQFF.